This TCR beta chain was identified during a study of cytomegalovirus exposure and HLA in healthy donors. 13 Jbeta primers and 60 Vbeta primers were used for the PCR. Measured with immunoSEQ multiplex PCR; TCRdb has only the in-frame clones, and not every one. The sample lists fewer than 250,000 clones, approximately 78% occurring once. Trimming removed 2 bases from V and 8 bases from J, with 6 bases in between. Germline CDR1 and CDR2: SEHNR and FQNEAQ (reference sequence). The CDR3 loop spans 12 amino acids. The specimen was PBMCs. This TCR came from a man aged 25-40 years in good health and CMV-seronegative. The chain employs TRBV7-9 and TRBJ1-4; D is uncertain. The CDR3 reads CASSLPSEKLFF. CDR3 sequence (DNA): TGTGCCAGCAGCTTACCTTCCGAAAAACTGTTTTTT.